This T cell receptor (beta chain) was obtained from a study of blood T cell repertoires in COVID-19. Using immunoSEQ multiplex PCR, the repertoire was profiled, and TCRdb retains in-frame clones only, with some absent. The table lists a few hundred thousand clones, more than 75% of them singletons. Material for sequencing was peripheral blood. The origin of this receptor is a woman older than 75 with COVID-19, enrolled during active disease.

The CDR3 loop is CAAANQGADSPLHF. CDR3 bases: TGTGCCGCCGCAAACCAGGGGGCGGATTCACCCCTCCACTTT. The chain links TRBV19 to TRBJ1-6; TRBD1 matches 8 bases. The CDR3 is made up of 14 amino acids. Per germline, CDR1 LNHDA and CDR2 SQIVND (reference sequence). Trimming at V came to 11 bases and at J to 8 bases, leaving 11 bases not matched to a gene.